These 26 T cell receptor beta chains share one sample of origin, sequenced in a study of vaccination and CD4 T cells after COVID-19. These receptors are not linked to any known antigen. Specified treatment: roughly 10-day PBMC culture with coronavirus spike peptide pools or control peptides (ViraFEST assay). Cultured CD4+ T-cell DNA underwent Oncomine TCR Beta short-read sequencing. TCRdb independently ran MiXCR on the PCR reads; one entry per CDR3 protein. The repertoire has 10,000 to 15,000 distinct CDR3 sequences, less than 50% of them found once; the top ten carry roughly a quarter. The sequenced sample consisted of cultured CD4+ T cells from blood. These receptor sequences come from a human donor with COVID-19.

This clonotype has just a few counts. The rearrangement uses TRBV20-1 and TRBJ1-5; 8 bases map to TRBD1. The ends lost 5 bases at V and 5 bases at J; junction bases unmatched: 5. CDR3 length: 13 amino acids. In germline, CDR1 is DFQATT, CDR2 SNEGSKA (reference sequence). The DNA of the CDR3 is TGCAGTGCTCGATCGACAGGGGATCAGCCCCAGCATTTT. Residues: CSARSTGDQPQHF.

CDR3 DNA sequence: TGTGCCAGCAGCCCAGCGGGGTACAATGAGCAGTTCTTC. Protein product: CASSPAGYNEQFF. The chain recombines TRBV7-2 with TRBJ2-1, with TRBD2 identical over 7 bases. The germline gives CDR1 SGHTA, CDR2 FQGNSA. Trimming cost V 5 bases and J 4 bases; bases outside gene matches: 2. This CDR3 comprises 13 residues.

The chain combines TRBV12-3 or TRBV12-4 with TRBJ2-1; 11 bases are a match to TRBD2. The CDR3 length is 15 residues. With V trimmed by 7 bases and J by 9 bases, 11 bases remained unmatched. CDR3 DNA: TGTGCCAGCACCCCCCGACTAGCGGGGCATGGTGAGCAGTTCTTC. Amino acid sequence: CASTPRLAGHGEQFF.

The DNA of the CDR3 is TGTGCCAGCAGGGGAACCGGGACCGCGTATGGCTACACCTTC. Translating it yields CASRGTGTAYGYTF. This chain joins TRBV2 and TRBJ1-2; D possibly corresponds to TRBD1 (5 bases). The CDR3 length is 14 residues. Germline CDR1 reads SNHLY; CDR2 reads FYNNEI. V was trimmed by 6 bases and J by 5 bases, leaving 16 bases between them.

This clonotype was observed a few times. The V gene is TRBV7-9, the J gene TRBJ2-7; the D is unclear. The CDR3 extends over 15 amino acids. Germline loops: CDR1 SEHNR, CDR2 FQNEAQ (reference sequence). Trimming stripped 2 bases from V and 0 bases from J, with 11 bases between. The CDR3 protein is CASSLYPVSSYEQYF. In DNA form, the CDR3 reads TGTGCCAGCAGCTTATATCCAGTAAGCTCCTACGAGCAGTACTTC.

V and J are TRBV20-1 and TRBJ2-4, with D perhaps TRBD1 or TRBD2 (5 bases each). Trimming left V 1 base short and J 0 bases short, with 16 bases between. In germline, CDR1 is DFQATT, CDR2 SNEGSKA (reference sequence). This CDR3 has 17 residues. The CDR3 bases are TGCAGTGCTAGAGCCTCTAGCTTCGACAGAGCCAAAAACATTCAGTACTTC. Residues: CSARASSFDRAKNIQYF.

CDR3 nucleotides: TGTGCCAGCAGCTCCAGCAGCTACAATGAGCAGTTCTTC. Translation: CASSSSSYNEQFF. The chain carries TRBV9 and TRBJ2-1, with D unresolved. This CDR3 is 13 amino acids long. Per germline, CDR1 SGDLS and CDR2 YYNGEE. Trimming took 4 bases from V and 3 from J, leaving 8 bases between them.

In the case of this clonotype: A much larger clone sits a single nucleotide away, making a read error possible. V is TRBV7-2 and J is TRBJ1-5; weak D call: TRBD1 (5 bases). Deletions cut 8 bases from V and 1 base from J, with 9 bases between. Germline-derived CDR1 and CDR2 are SGHTA and FQGNSA. The CDR3 totals 13 residues. CDR3 in amino acids: CASGDGSNQPQHF. CDR3 bases: TGTGCCAGCGGGGACGGCAGCAATCAGCCCCAGCATTTT.

DNA of the CDR3: TGTGCTAGTGTTGGCAGAATGAACACTGAAGCTTTCTTT. Its protein is CASVGRMNTEAFF. The rearrangement links TRBV12-5 to TRBJ1-1; D is unresolved. V lost 7 bases and J lost 0, with 9 bases in between. Germline V gene data show CDR1 as LGHNT and CDR2 as FRNRAP. The CDR3 consists of 13 residues. The variable domain in full, with the rest retrieved from reference TRBV12-5 and TRBJ1-1, is DARVTQTPRHKVTEMGQEVTMRCQPILGHNTVFWYRQTMMQGLELLAYFRNRAPLDDSGMPKDRFSAEMPDATLATLKIQPSEPRDSAVYFCASVGRMNTEAFFGQGTRLTVV.

This clonotype has only a few counts. This chain connects TRBV2 to TRBJ1-2; D uncertain. The CDR3 spans 11 residues. Germline V gene sequence: CDR1 SNHLY, CDR2 FYNNEI. Trimming stripped 6 bases from V and 8 bases from J, with 10 bases between. CDR3 in DNA: TGTGCCAGCAGGTTCTTTCTGGGCTACACCTTC. It is translated as CASRFFLGYTF.

This clonotype is labeled medium-sized. This chain uses TRBV6-1 with TRBJ1-5, with D possibly being TRBD1 (5 bases). Trimming removed 6 bases from V and 2 bases from J, with 11 bases in between. Germline V gene sequence: CDR1 MNHNS, CDR2 SASEGT. This CDR3 contains 14 residues. CDR3 DNA: TGTGCCAGCAGGGAAAGGGGAGGCAATCAGCCCCAGCATTTT. This translates into CASRERGGNQPQHF.

This chain joins TRBV9 and TRBJ1-1; D might be TRBD1 (6 bases). Trimming took 3 bases from V and 5 from J, leaving 14 bases between them. Per the germline V gene, CDR1 is SGDLS and CDR2 is YYNGEE. CDR3 length equals 14 residues. The CDR3 spells CASSGTDRRTEAFF. CDR3 nucleotides: TGTGCCAGCAGCGGGACCGACAGGAGGACTGAAGCTTTCTTT.

This rearrangement joins TRBV12-3 or TRBV12-4 to TRBJ1-2; TRBD1 agrees at 7 bases. This CDR3 comprises 15 residues. V was clipped by 5 bases and J by 4 bases; unmatched bases: 10. CDR3 sequence (DNA): TGTGCCAGCAGTCCCCAAGACAGGGTACGCTATGGCTACACCTTC. Translating gives CASSPQDRVRYGYTF.

The chain combines TRBV4-3 with TRBJ2-1; a weak D match, TRBD1 (6 bases). The CDR3 contains 17 residues. Trimming left V 1 base short and J 5 bases short, with 18 bases between. Germline-derived CDR1 and CDR2 are LGHNA and YSLEER. CDR3 protein: CASSQVGKTGQNNEQFF. The CDR3 coding sequence is TGCGCCAGCAGCCAAGTCGGCAAGACAGGCCAAAACAATGAGCAGTTCTTC.

The genes are TRBV9 and TRBJ2-5; 7 nucleotides match TRBD2. This CDR3 region has 15 residues. Losses at the gene ends were 2 bases for V and 3 bases for J; bases not matched to a gene: 7. Germline lookup yields CDR1 SGDLS and CDR2 YYNGEE. CDR3 DNA sequence: TGTGCCAGCAGCGTTAGTGGGGGAGGGGAAGAGACCCAGTACTTC. Translating it yields CASSVSGGGEETQYF.

The chain links TRBV28 to TRBJ1-5; D uncertain. In germline, CDR1 is MDHEN, CDR2 SYDVKM. There are 14 residues in the CDR3. The ends were cut back, 10 bases at V and 0 bases at J, with 13 bases in the middle. CDR3 region: CATPGSNSNQPQHF. In nucleotides, the CDR3 is TGTGCCACCCCAGGCTCTAATAGCAATCAGCCCCAGCATTTT.

This clonotype has more than one count but fewer than ten. The CDR3 sequence is CASGGDRSSYNEQFF. The DNA for the CDR3 is TGTGCCAGCGGTGGGGACAGGAGTTCCTACAATGAGCAGTTCTTC. The chain employs TRBV6-1 and TRBJ2-1; TRBD1 aligns across 8 bases. Germline CDR1 is MNHNS and CDR2 is SASEGT. V trimming: 8 bases; J trimming: 1 base; junction bases outside the gene matches: 7. There are 15 residues in the CDR3.

The chain carries TRBV20-1 and TRBJ2-1, with 9 bases lining up with TRBD2. Trimming took 6 bases from V and 7 from J; bases not matched to a gene: 19. The CDR3 runs 17 residues. Germline V CDR1 and CDR2: DFQATT, SNEGSKA (reference sequence). The CDR3 sequence: CSAQIRGAAGGPNEQFF. CDR3 nucleotide sequence: TGCAGTGCCCAGATAAGGGGGGCTGCGGGGGGGCCAAATGAGCAGTTCTTC.

The chain has TRBV20-1 and TRBJ1-2, with 9 nucleotides matching TRBD1. V shed 0 bases and J 2 bases; nucleotides not matched to a gene: 7. Germline lookup yields CDR1 DFQATT and CDR2 SNEGSKA (reference sequence). The CDR3 has 16 amino acids. The CDR3 spells CSARDPDRGANYGYTF. DNA of the CDR3: TGCAGTGCTAGAGATCCGGACAGGGGAGCAAACTATGGCTACACCTTC.

This clonotype occurred a few times. This rearrangement joins TRBV7-6 to TRBJ2-2; 7 bases agree with TRBD1. This CDR3 contains 22 residues. The ends lost 5 bases at V and 4 bases at J; junction bases unmatched: 28. CDR1 is SGHVS and CDR2 is FNYEAQ in the germline V gene. CDR3 in amino acids: CASSPKTLIPGQSRLGTGELFF. DNA of the CDR3: TGTGCCAGCAGCCCCAAAACATTAATCCCGGGACAGTCAAGATTGGGCACCGGGGAGCTGTTTTTT.

This clonotype was seen a handful of times. The J gene is TRBJ2-1, the V gene TRBV11-2, with a weak D call TRBD1 (7 bases). The CDR3 is 16 amino acids. Trimming pared 4 bases from V and 0 bases from J, leaving 13 bases between. Germline V lookup: CDR1 SGHAT, CDR2 FQNNGV. The CDR3 nucleotides read TGTGCCAGCAGCTCCCGCGGGGACAGCTCCTACAATGAGCAGTTCTTC. Residues: CASSSRGDSSYNEQFF.

This clonotype was counted a few times. The chain recombines TRBV7-2 with TRBJ1-3; TRBD1 is a possible D gene (5 bases). The CDR3 has 11 amino acids. Trimming took 5 bases from V and 8 from J, leaving 7 bases between them. From germline, CDR1 is SGHTA and CDR2 FQGNSA. CDR3 in amino acids: CASSGADTIYF. As DNA, the CDR3 is TGTGCCAGCAGCGGGGCGGACACCATATATTTT.

The gene calls are TRBV28 and TRBJ2-2, with TRBD1 matching 10 bases. CDR1 is MDHEN and CDR2 is SYDVKM in the germline V gene. The CDR3 contains 16 residues. The J segment lost 7 bases and the V segment lost 7 bases, leaving 12 bases of the junction unmatched. This CDR3 is CASIPPGQGYNGELFF. CDR3 coding DNA: TGTGCCAGCATCCCACCGGGACAGGGGTATAACGGGGAGCTGTTTTTT.

V usage is TRBV11-3 and J usage is TRBJ2-5; TRBD1 matches 11 bases. After removal of 5 bases from V and 4 bases from J, the junction contained 9 bases not matched to a gene. Per germline, CDR1 SGHNT and CDR2 YENEEA. This CDR3 has 16 residues. In DNA, the CDR3 is TGTGCCAGCAGCCCACGGACAGGGGGCGGGGGAGAGACCCAGTACTTC. Translated: CASSPRTGGGGETQYF.

CDR3: CASSISLAGELFF. The CDR3 DNA is TGTGCCAGTAGTATTTCCCTTGCAGGGGAGCTGTTTTTT. The J gene is TRBJ2-2, the V gene TRBV19; unclear D gene. In germline, CDR1 is LNHDA, CDR2 SQIVND (reference sequence). V was trimmed by 3 bases and J by 8 bases, leaving 10 bases between them. This CDR3 spans 13 amino acids.

This clonotype has only a few counts. The CDR3 DNA is TGTGCCAGTAGCAGGAGTAGCGGGGTCCCGTACAATGAGCAGTTCTTC. Protein product: CASSRSSGVPYNEQFF. The chain links TRBV19 to TRBJ2-1, with 8 bases lining up with TRBD2. J gave up 4 bases and V 6 bases, and 11 bases lay outside the gene matches. CDR1 LNHDA and CDR2 SQIVND come from the germline V gene (reference sequence). The length of the CDR3 is 16 residues.